What follows is one TCR beta chain and its context. The data were obtained in a study of blood T cell repertoires in COVID-19. In terms of age and location, participants ranged from roughly 18 to 95 years and lived in fewer than 30 US areas. It was within 2 weeks before study entry that exposed participants met a COVID-19 case. CDR1 is SEHNR and CDR2 is FQNEAQ in the germline V gene (reference sequence). Trimming cost V 6 bases and J 0 bases; bases outside gene matches: 7. The CDR3 runs 15 residues. The data were produced by immunoSEQ multiplex PCR, yet TCRdb's version contains in-frame clones alone and is incomplete. In the table there are fewer than 400,000 clones, 85% of which are singletons.

The gene calls are TRBV7-9 and TRBJ1-1, with TRBD1 matching 7 bases. Material: PBMCs or T cells enriched from blood (not recorded which). This clonotype originated in a woman aged 25 to 39 who had been exposed to COVID-19. CDR3 sequence (DNA): TGTGCCAGCAGTCCGACAGGGAACATGAACACTGAAGCTTTCTTT. Its protein is CASSPTGNMNTEAFF.